The clone carrying this T cell receptor (beta chain) was detected ten times or more. Attached unique molecular identifiers marked individual cDNA molecules. TCRdb reanalysed the 5' RACE reads using MiXCR and keeps one entry per CDR3 protein. This sample has about 64,000 distinct CDR3 sequences, with roughly 12% found just once. The CDR3 is 14 residues long. Germline assignment: CDR1 MDHEN and CDR2 SYDVKM. With 6 bases clipped from V and 3 bases from J, the junction kept 7 bases outside the gene matches. These data are taken from a study of early T cells in non-severe SARS-CoV-2 infection. The sequence came from an adult who was a healthcare worker with PCR-confirmed SARS-CoV-2 infection or an uninfected control (not recorded which). The chain couples TRBV28 to TRBJ2-7, with TRBD1 identical over 8 bases. The specimen comprised whole blood, sampled at baseline. The DNA of the CDR3 is TGTGCCAGCAGGTATACAGGGGGTGACTACGAGCAGTACTTC. It yields the protein CASRYTGGDYEQYF.